This entry is about one T cell receptor (beta chain). Its target antigen remains unknown. Base qualities are not provided; no much larger clone lies one nucleotide away. This entry is derived from a study of CD8 T cells in ankylosing spondylitis (dated by TCRdb to between 2016 and 2019). Notes on the research overall: The study profiled T cell receptor beta repertoires in healthy donors and ankylosing spondylitis patients to find disease-linked TCR variants. The full study cohort comprised 20 to 25 ankylosing spondylitis patients and about 110 healthy donors. Peripheral blood was sampled, and synovial fluid was additionally collected from ankylosing spondylitis patients. On the study overall, not on this receptor specifically: A TCR beta motif made up of eight or nine highly homologous amino acid variants appeared to be characteristic of blood from ankylosing spondylitis patients. According to the report, matched synovial fluid samples from ankylosing spondylitis patients were significantly enriched for the disease-linked clones. The disease-linked clones showed a CD8+ phenotype and occurred at relatively low frequencies in peripheral blood. Some TCR beta motif variants had previously been reported in synovial fluid and blood of reactive arthritis patients, which suggested common disease-initiation mechanisms.

V loses 0 bases, J loses 7 bases, and the germline ends lie 11 bases apart. The germline V gene provides CDR1 SGDLS and CDR2 YYNGEE. The CDR3 holds 14 amino acids from the cysteine to the phenylalanine. The entry retains the CDR3 DNA only, 42 bases that are in frame from base 1. The run used an Illumina HiSeq 2500. Quantitative 5'-RACE with molecular barcodes was used to prepare TCR beta libraries. As for the original processing: To identify disease-linked TCR variants, a new computational method was used, one built on a probabilistic model of VDJ rearrangement. TCRdb reworked the public reads: Q25 trimming with fastp, MiXCR clone assembly, productive beta chains retained. Rows are unified per CDR3 protein, each entry keeping the most common DNA and genes. The V and J calls reflect TCRdb's pipeline rather than the authors' work. For this sample the table gives 250,000 to 350,000 distinct CDR3 sequences, of which 6.5% to 10% were detected only once. Together, the top ten hold about 14% of the sample.

What was sequenced was blood, either unsorted or a sorted T cell fraction (not recorded which). The chain is encoded by TRBV9 joined to TRBJ1-5, with no confidently assigned D gene. The TCR originated in a male donor with ankylosing spondylitis. The CDR3 amino acid sequence is: CASSVDWRRQPQHF. The DNA sequence is TGTGCCAGCAGCGTAGATTGGAGAAGGCAGCCCCAGCATTTT.